This TCR beta chain was retrieved from a study of cytomegalovirus exposure and HLA in healthy donors (dated by TCRdb to between 2016 and 2019). Some background on the complete study: The roughly 650 repertoires of the first cohort and the roughly 120 validation repertoires were produced on the same platform, according to a later analysis. The aim of the study was to test whether cataloging public T cell receptors could identify signatures of past pathogen exposure. In addition to the first cohort of roughly 670 subjects, a separate validation cohort of 120 different subjects was used. To predict cytomegalovirus infection status, the study combined high-throughput TCR immunosequencing, statistical association of individual TCRs with disease status, and machine learning.

Separate from the roughly 630-subject first cohort, the validation cohort of about 110 subjects was the group to which the donors belonged. Libraries came from the immunoSEQ multiplex PCR assay. Processing in the source paper ran as follows. A statistical classification framework was developed to diagnose cytomegalovirus status using the catalog of TCR beta chain sequences. The table comes from immuneACCESS by way of TCRdb, which keeps in-frame sequences with V and J called. Part of the clones is missing from these tables; in studies checked, under half for an unresolved V gene and the rest for unknown reasons. D and trimming come from the DNA, and the V and J calls and clone size come from that table. The sample table shows more than 100,000 clones, and roughly 90% are seen once. About 1.5% of the sample rests with the top ten. Trimming takes 8 bases from V and 5 bases from J, and the germline ends sit 18 bases apart. Spanning cysteine to phenylalanine, the CDR3 consists of 14 amino acids. Just CDR3 DNA is preserved here, 42 bases in frame from base 1. The germline V gene (reference sequence) yields LNHDA for CDR1 and SQIVND for CDR2.

Points on this clone: Its antigen is unknown. No quality values exist for individual bases; no much larger clone is one base distant.

Paper-wide results and their limitations: While some public TCRs were present in many individuals, most TCR sequences turned up only very rarely across donors. The study listed over 150 TCR beta chains as associated with cytomegalovirus. The classifier was reported to diagnose cytomegalovirus status with high specificity and sensitivity in both the original cohort and the validation cohort. The authors suggested that the approach could potentially be extended to other disease states and immunological phenotypes. Three of the identified cytomegalovirus-associated TCR beta chains were confirmed in vitro to be specific for cytomegalovirus antigens. A later analysis lacked HLA typing for the validation cohort, so it scored co-occurrence in that cohort across all 130 or so repertoires. In a later analysis, TCRs clustered in the first cohort were found to also tend to co-occur in the roughly 120 validation repertoires, with 94% of cluster scores above 0.

The receptor's source is a man aged 25-40 years in good health and CMV-seronegative. Material for sequencing was PBMCs. The V gene is TRBV19 and the J gene is TRBJ1-1, with TRBD1 as a weak D call on 6 bases. CDR3 reads: CASRPDRILTEAFF. The nucleotide sequence reads as follows: TGTGCCAGTCGCCCCGACAGGATTTTAACTGAAGCTTTCTTT. The entire variable domain, with the stretches around the CDR3 drawn from the reference TRBV19 and TRBJ1-1 proteins, is DGGITQSPKYLFRKEGQNVTLSCEQNLNHDAMYWYRQDPGQGLRLIYYSQIVNDFQKGDIAEGYSVSREKKESFPLTVTSAQKNPTAFYLCASRPDRILTEAFFGQGTRLTVV.